This is a list of T cell receptor beta chains from one sample in a study of blood T cell repertoires in COVID-19. Only in-frame clones appear in the TCRdb table, and some are missing; sequencing was by immunoSEQ multiplex PCR. The data hold under 200,000 clones, with roughly four fifths observed a single time. Sequencing was done on a sample of peripheral blood. These receptors all stem from an elderly woman with COVID-19, enrolled during active disease. Each CDR3 is given with its conserved first and last residue. The D gene is left open where the match is weak. Rows give clone size only sometimes, using once, few, many, or a class for an expanded clone.

d_call	j_call	clone_size	v_call	cdr3_aa	cdr3_nt
-	TRBJ2-5	-	TRBV24-1	CATKGSGEETQYF	TGTGCCACCAAGGGGTCGGGGGAAGAGACCCAGTACTTC
-	TRBJ1-2	-	TRBV18	CASSPPYRDGYTF	TGTGCCAGCTCACCTCCTTATAGAGATGGCTACACCTTC
TRBD1	TRBJ2-7	-	TRBV27	CASSTGTGLFEQYF	TGTGCCAGCAGCACCGGGACAGGGTTGTTCGAGCAGTACTTC
-	TRBJ1-1	-	TRBV6-5	CASSKFTMNTEAFF	TGTGCCAGCAGTAAGTTTACAATGAACACTGAAGCTTTCTTT
-	TRBJ1-6	-	TRBV28	CASRQTVYNSPLHF	TGTGCCAGCAGACAGACAGTGTATAATTCACCCCTCCACTTT
-	TRBJ1-1	-	TRBV19	CASTLGGTEAFF	TGTGCCAGTACTCTAGGTGGGACTGAAGCTTTCTTT
-	TRBJ2-3	-	TRBV7-2	CASSPNGGPGNTQYF	TGTGCCAGCAGCCCGAATGGAGGGCCGGGAAATACGCAGTATTTT
-	TRBJ2-1	-	TRBV11-2	CASSLVGAGSYNEQFF	TGTGCCAGCAGCTTAGTCGGCGCGGGATCCTACAATGAGCAGTTCTTC
-	TRBJ2-3	-	TRBV9	CASSEPSTDTQYF	TGTGCCAGCAGCGAGCCTAGCACAGATACGCAGTATTTT
-	TRBJ2-7	many	TRBV18	CASSPPKGATDAEQYF	TGTGCCAGCTCACCACCAAAAGGGGCTACAGACGCCGAGCAGTACTTC